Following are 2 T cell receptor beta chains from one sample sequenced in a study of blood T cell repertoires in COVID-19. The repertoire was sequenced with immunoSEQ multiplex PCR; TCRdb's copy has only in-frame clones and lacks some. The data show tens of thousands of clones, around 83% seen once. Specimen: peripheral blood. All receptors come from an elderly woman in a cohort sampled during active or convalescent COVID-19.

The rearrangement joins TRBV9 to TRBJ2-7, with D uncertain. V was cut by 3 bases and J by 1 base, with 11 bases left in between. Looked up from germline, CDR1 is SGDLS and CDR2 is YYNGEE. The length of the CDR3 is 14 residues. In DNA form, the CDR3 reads TGTGCCAGCAGCGCGTCGAGTAGTTCCTACGAGCAGTACTTC. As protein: CASSASSSSYEQYF.

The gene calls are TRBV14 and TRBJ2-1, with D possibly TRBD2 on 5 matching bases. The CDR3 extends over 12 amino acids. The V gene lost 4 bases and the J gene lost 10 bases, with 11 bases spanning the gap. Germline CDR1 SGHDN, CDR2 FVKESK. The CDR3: CASSPGPGEQFF. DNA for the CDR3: TGTGCCAGCAGCCCCGGACCGGGGGAGCAGTTCTTC.